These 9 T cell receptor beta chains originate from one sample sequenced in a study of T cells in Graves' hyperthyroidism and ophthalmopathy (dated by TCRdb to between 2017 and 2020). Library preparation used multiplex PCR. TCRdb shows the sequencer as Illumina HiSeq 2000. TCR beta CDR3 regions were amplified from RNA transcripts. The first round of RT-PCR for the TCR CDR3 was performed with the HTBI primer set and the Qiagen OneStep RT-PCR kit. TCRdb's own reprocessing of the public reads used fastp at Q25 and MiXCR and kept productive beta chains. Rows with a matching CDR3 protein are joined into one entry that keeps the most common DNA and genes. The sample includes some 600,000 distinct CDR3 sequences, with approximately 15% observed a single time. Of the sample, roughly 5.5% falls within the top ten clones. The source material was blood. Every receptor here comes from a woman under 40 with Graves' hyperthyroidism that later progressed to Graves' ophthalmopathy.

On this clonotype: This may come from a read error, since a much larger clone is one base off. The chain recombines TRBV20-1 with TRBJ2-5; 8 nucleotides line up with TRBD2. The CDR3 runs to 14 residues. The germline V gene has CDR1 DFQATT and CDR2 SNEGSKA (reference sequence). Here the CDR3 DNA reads TGCGGTGCCCTCCTCGGGACTAGGGAGGAGACCCAGTACTTC. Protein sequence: CGALLGTREETQYF.

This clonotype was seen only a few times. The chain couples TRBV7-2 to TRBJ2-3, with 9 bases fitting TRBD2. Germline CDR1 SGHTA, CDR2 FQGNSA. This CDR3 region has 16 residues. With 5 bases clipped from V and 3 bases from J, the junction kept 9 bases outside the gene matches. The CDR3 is CASSTSAGGWTDTQYF. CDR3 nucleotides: TGTGCCAGCAGCACCTCAGCGGGAGGTTGGACAGATACGCAGTATTTT.

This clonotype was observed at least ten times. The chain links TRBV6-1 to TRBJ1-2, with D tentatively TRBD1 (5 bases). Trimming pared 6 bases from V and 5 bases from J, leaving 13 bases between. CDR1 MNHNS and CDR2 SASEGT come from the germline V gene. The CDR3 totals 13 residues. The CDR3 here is CASSTLGAYGYTF. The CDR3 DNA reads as TGTGCCAGCAGCACCCTCGGGGCATATGGCTACACCTTC.

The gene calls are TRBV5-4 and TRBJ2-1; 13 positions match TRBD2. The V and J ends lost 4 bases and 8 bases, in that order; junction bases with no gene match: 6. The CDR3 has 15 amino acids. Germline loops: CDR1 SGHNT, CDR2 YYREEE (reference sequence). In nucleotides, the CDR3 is TGTGCCAGCAGCAGGACTAGCGGGAGTACCGATGAGCAGTTCTTC. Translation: CASSRTSGSTDEQFF.

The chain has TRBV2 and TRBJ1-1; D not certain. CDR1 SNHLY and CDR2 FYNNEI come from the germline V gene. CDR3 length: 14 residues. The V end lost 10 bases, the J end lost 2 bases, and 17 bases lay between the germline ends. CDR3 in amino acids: CATNFQQPNTEAFF. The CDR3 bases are TGTGCCACCAACTTTCAGCAACCAAACACTGAAGCTTTCTTT.

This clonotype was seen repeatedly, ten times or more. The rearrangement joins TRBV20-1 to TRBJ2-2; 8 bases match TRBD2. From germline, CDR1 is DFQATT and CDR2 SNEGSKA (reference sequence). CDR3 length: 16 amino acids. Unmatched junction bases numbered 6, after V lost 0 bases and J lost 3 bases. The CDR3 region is CSAREAGDPDTGELFF. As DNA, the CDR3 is TGCAGTGCTAGAGAAGCGGGAGACCCGGACACCGGGGAGCTGTTTTTT.

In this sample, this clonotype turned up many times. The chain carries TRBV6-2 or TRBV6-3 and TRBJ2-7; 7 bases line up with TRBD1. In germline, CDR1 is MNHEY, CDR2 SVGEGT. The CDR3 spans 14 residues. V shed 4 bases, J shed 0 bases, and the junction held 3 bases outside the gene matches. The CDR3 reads CASSLGQLSYEQYF. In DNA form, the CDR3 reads TGTGCCAGCAGTTTGGGACAGCTCTCCTACGAGCAGTACTTC.

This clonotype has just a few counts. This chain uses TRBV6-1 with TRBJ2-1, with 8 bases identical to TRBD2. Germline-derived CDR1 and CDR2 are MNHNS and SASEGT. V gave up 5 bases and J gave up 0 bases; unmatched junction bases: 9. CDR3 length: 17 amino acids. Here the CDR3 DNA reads TGTGCCAGCAGTCTCGTGAAGCGGGAGAGCTCCTACAATGAGCAGTTCTTC. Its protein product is CASSLVKRESSYNEQFF.

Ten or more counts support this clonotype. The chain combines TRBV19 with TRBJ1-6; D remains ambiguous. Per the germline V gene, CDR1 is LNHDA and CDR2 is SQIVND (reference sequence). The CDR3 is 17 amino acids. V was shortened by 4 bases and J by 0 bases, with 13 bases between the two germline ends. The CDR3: CASSTLDWSSYNSPLHF. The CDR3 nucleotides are TGTGCCAGTAGTACCTTGGACTGGAGCTCCTATAATTCACCCCTCCACTTT.